The 21 T cell receptor beta chains below come from one sample, sequenced in a study of blood T cell repertoires in COVID-19. Clones were read by immunoSEQ multiplex PCR, and TCRdb kept only the in-frame ones, dropping some. The data show 40,000 to 55,000 clones, roughly 88% seen once. Sequenced material: peripheral blood. The source of these receptors is a woman at least 80 years old with acute or convalescent COVID-19.

This clone turned up a few times. The chain links TRBV18 to TRBJ2-1, with D perhaps TRBD2 (5 bases). The V gene's germline CDR1 is KGHSH and CDR2 LQKENI. This CDR3 region has 14 residues. The V end lost 3 bases, the J end lost 5 bases, and 11 bases lay between the germline ends. Here the CDR3 DNA reads TGTGCCAGCTCACCCCTACTAGGGAACAATGAGCAGTTCTTC. Protein sequence: CASSPLLGNNEQFF.

There are a few counts of this clone. The chain employs TRBV5-1 and TRBJ1-1; D ambiguous. Germline V CDR1 and CDR2: SGHRS, YFSETQ. The CDR3 has 15 amino acids. V lost 4 bases, J lost 8 bases, and 21 bases lay in between. The DNA of the CDR3 is TGCGCCAGCAGCCCCGGCACCAGAGGATTGGCAGAAGCTTTCTTT. Translated: CASSPGTRGLAEAFF. The full variable domain, completed using reference TRBV5-1 and TRBJ1-1, is KAGVTQTPRYLIKTRGQQVTLSCSPISGHRSVSWYQQTPGQGLQFLFEYFSETQRNKGNFPGRFSGRQFSNSRSEMNVSTLELGDSALYLCASSPGTRGLAEAFFGQGTRLTVV.

The rearrangement links TRBV6-5 to TRBJ2-7; 7 positions agree with TRBD1. The CDR3 is made up of 15 amino acids. The V segment lost 0 bases and the J segment 3 bases; nucleotides outside the gene matches: 5. Germline CDR1 reads MNHEY; CDR2 reads SVGAGI. The CDR3 loop is CASSYSRQGIYEQYF. CDR3 nucleotides: TGTGCCAGCAGTTACTCGAGACAGGGAATCTACGAGCAGTACTTC.

The V and J genes are TRBV24-1 and TRBJ1-5, with 8 bases lining up with TRBD1. This CDR3 has 12 amino acids. Germline V gives CDR1 KGHDR, CDR2 SFDVKD. V dropped 10 bases and J dropped 6; count of bases not matched to a gene: 4. CDR3 region: CATQGASQPQHF. The CDR3 DNA follows: TGTGCCACTCAGGGGGCGTCTCAGCCCCAGCATTTT.

The chain recombines TRBV3-1 (or the pseudogene TRBV3-2) with TRBJ2-1; 9 positions match TRBD2. CDR3 size: 17 residues. Per germline, CDR1 LGHDT and CDR2 YNNKEL (reference sequence). The V and J ends lost 2 bases and 8 bases, in that order; junction bases with no gene match: 13. Here the CDR3 reads CASSQSALAGTFDEQFF. Written as DNA, the CDR3 is TGTGCCAGCAGCCAATCGGCCCTAGCGGGAACATTTGATGAGCAGTTCTTC.

The CDR3 region is CASSDGLRMNTEAFF. CDR3 nucleotides: TGTGCCAGCAGCGATGGACTCAGGATGAACACTGAAGCTTTCTTT. The chain combines TRBV6-5 with TRBJ1-1; D is uncertain. V lost 6 bases to trimming and J lost 0 bases, with 14 bases between them. The V gene's germline CDR1 is MNHEY and CDR2 SVGAGI. The CDR3 loop spans 15 amino acids.

The chain combines TRBV6-6 with TRBJ2-4; D is possibly TRBD1 (5 bases). The CDR3 has 14 residues. Germline-derived CDR1 and CDR2 are MNHNY and SVGAGI (reference sequence). Trimming shortened V by 2 bases and J by 7 bases, and 12 bases separated the two germline ends. DNA for the CDR3: TGTGCCAGCAGTTACAGCAGGGCCCTCAACATTCAGTACTTC. The encoded protein is CASSYSRALNIQYF.

The V gene is TRBV7-8, the J gene TRBJ2-1; D is possibly TRBD1 (5 bases). This CDR3 has 16 amino acids. Trimming left V 0 bases short and J 0 bases short, with 9 bases between. Germline assignment: CDR1 SGHVS and CDR2 FQNEAQ. The CDR3 DNA reads as TGTGCCAGCAGCTTAGCGGACACAAGCTCCTACAATGAGCAGTTCTTC. Its translation is CASSLADTSSYNEQFF.

V is TRBV10-3 and J is TRBJ2-1; 8 positions agree with TRBD2. Trimming removed 7 bases from V and 7 bases from J; junction bases left unmatched: 9. The length of the CDR3 is 14 residues. Germline CDR1 is ENHRY and CDR2 is SYGVKD. CDR3 protein: CAINSGGLANEQFF. DNA for the CDR3: TGTGCCATCAATTCGGGAGGGTTGGCGAATGAGCAGTTCTTC.

The J gene is TRBJ1-6, the V gene TRBV5-1, with 8 bases that match TRBD1. The germline gives CDR1 SGHRS, CDR2 YFSETQ. V dropped 4 bases and J dropped 7; count of bases not matched to a gene: 13. The length of the CDR3 is 17 residues. The CDR3 reads CASSVEYGQGRNSPLHF. The CDR3 nucleotides read TGCGCCAGCAGCGTGGAGTACGGACAGGGTCGAAATTCACCCCTCCACTTT.

The chain uses TRBV7-9 and TRBJ1-5; D ambiguous. This CDR3 is 12 amino acids long. Trimming took 5 bases from V and 6 from J, leaving 8 bases between them. The germline V gene encodes CDR1 SEHNR and CDR2 FQNEAQ (reference sequence). CDR3 amino acids: CASSDGGQPQHF. The CDR3 bases are TGTGCCAGCAGCGACGGAGGTCAGCCCCAGCATTTT.

The chain is built from TRBV11-2 and TRBJ1-6, with TRBD1 as a possible D gene (5 bases). V lost 0 bases and J 7 bases, leaving 10 bases between the germline ends. Germline CDR1 reads SGHAT; CDR2 reads FQNNGV. This CDR3 region has 15 residues. CDR3 in DNA: TGTGCCAGCAGCTTAGAAGTAGGGGTGAATTCACCCCTCCACTTT. Translating gives CASSLEVGVNSPLHF. The full variable domain, its missing parts supplied by reference TRBV11-2 and TRBJ1-6, is EAGVAQSPRYKIIEKRQSVAFWCNPISGHATLYWYQQILGQGPKLLIQFQNNGVVDDSQLPKDRFSAERLKGVDSTLKIQPAKLEDSAVYLCASSLEVGVNSPLHFGNGTRLTVT.

This chain links TRBV5-1 with TRBJ2-1; 7 bases are shared with TRBD1. CDR3 length equals 15 residues. The V gene's germline CDR1 is SGHRS and CDR2 YFSETQ. The ends lost 3 bases at V and 0 bases at J; junction bases unmatched: 3. The CDR3 reads CASSWGQNSYNEQFF. The CDR3 DNA reads TGCGCCAGCAGCTGGGGACAGAACTCCTACAATGAGCAGTTCTTC.

This clone came up a few times. The V call is TRBV7-8, the J call TRBJ2-7; a possible D gene is TRBD1 (6 bases). CDR1 and CDR2 (germline): SGHVS, FQNEAQ. The V gene lost 0 bases and the J gene lost 4 bases, with 16 bases spanning the gap. This CDR3 spans 16 amino acids. The CDR3, as DNA: TGTGCCAGCAGCTTAGCGATCGAGGGGGTCCCTTACGAGCAGTACTTC. Translated: CASSLAIEGVPYEQYF.

The chain uses TRBV6-5 and TRBJ1-1; D ambiguous. There are 11 residues in the CDR3. Germline-derived CDR1 and CDR2 are MNHEY and SVGAGI. Deletions cut 6 bases from V and 5 bases from J, with 7 bases between. The CDR3 DNA is TGTGCCAGCAGACGGGGAACTGAAGCTTTCTTT. Translating gives CASRRGTEAFF.

The chain couples TRBV19 to TRBJ2-2; D might be TRBD2 (6 bases). CDR3 length equals 15 residues. Germline CDR1 reads LNHDA; CDR2 reads SQIVND (reference sequence). The V end lost 1 base, the J end lost 0 bases, and 6 bases lay between the germline ends. CDR3 in DNA: TGTGCCAGTAGTATAGGCGGGGCGAACACCGGGGAGCTGTTTTTT. Translating it yields CASSIGGANTGELFF. Looking up the rest from reference TRBV19 and TRBJ2-2 gives the full variable domain: DGGITQSPKYLFRKEGQNVTLSCEQNLNHDAMYWYRQDPGQGLRLIYYSQIVNDFQKGDIAEGYSVSREKKESFPLTVTSAQKNPTAFYLCASSIGGANTGELFFGEGSRLTVL.

The chain links TRBV12-3 or TRBV12-4 to TRBJ2-1; 7 nucleotides align to TRBD2. Germline trimming cut 5 bases from V and 9 bases from J; bases unmatched to any gene: 7. The CDR3 is 13 amino acids. CDR3 sequence (DNA): TGTGCCAGCAGTCGACTCGGGGAGGGTGAGCAGTTCTTC. Translating gives CASSRLGEGEQFF.

The chain recombines TRBV24-1 with TRBJ2-3; possible D gene TRBD2, 5 bases. V lost 8 bases and J 0 bases, leaving 11 bases between the germline ends. The germline V gene encodes CDR1 KGHDR and CDR2 SFDVKD. CDR3 size: 14 residues. The CDR3 DNA follows: TGTGCCACCAATCATCCGGGGAGCACAGATACGCAGTATTTT. This translates into CATNHPGSTDTQYF.

The chain combines TRBV5-5 with TRBJ1-5; 11 positions match TRBD1. J was trimmed by 5 bases and V by 4 bases; bases with no gene match: 5. The CDR3 has 15 amino acids. Germline V gives CDR1 SGHKS, CDR2 YYEKEE (reference sequence). The CDR3 DNA reads TGTGCCAGCAGCCCCGGGACAGGGGGACATCAGCCCCAGCATTTT. It translates to CASSPGTGGHQPQHF.

J is TRBJ2-3 and V is TRBV14; TRBD2 might be the D (6 bases). CDR3 length equals 15 residues. V was pared by 2 bases and J by 1 base, with 10 bases between. Germline CDR1 reads SGHDN; CDR2 reads FVKESK. CDR3 nucleotides: TGTGCCAGCAGCCAACGGGCGGGACGCACAGATACGCAGTATTTT. It encodes CASSQRAGRTDTQYF.

This chain joins TRBV10-3 and TRBJ2-7; TRBD2 is a possible D gene (5 bases). The CDR3 covers 13 residues. The germline V and J ends were trimmed by 8 bases and 0 bases, with 11 bases remaining between them. Germline loops: CDR1 ENHRY, CDR2 SYGVKD. The CDR3 spells CAIYSGSSYEQYF. In nucleotides, the CDR3 is TGTGCCATCTACAGCGGATCCTCCTACGAGCAGTACTTC.